Each of the 27 T cell receptor beta chains below was sequenced from the same sample in a study of T cell repertoires in cytomegalovirus infection. From the reads, TCRdb called clonotypes with MiXCR, one entry per CDR3 protein. The sample carries 71,000 or so distinct CDR3 sequences, about 20% recorded once. The antigens these receptors bind are not known. The specimen comprised CD8+ T cells from cultured PBMCs, sampled from culture after CMV antigen stimulation. The source is a human donor in good health (CMV status not recorded). Some clones in this sample may be carry-over from other donors' samples.

This chain links TRBV7-4 with TRBJ1-1; D is possibly TRBD1 (5 bases). The V and J ends lost 5 bases and 0 bases respectively, with 13 bases between them. The germline gives CDR1 SGHVT, CDR2 SQSDAQ. CDR3 length equals 15 residues. CDR3 in DNA: TGTGCCAGCAGCCAAGAGGGAGGGGTGAACACTGAAGCTTTCTTT. Its protein is CASSQEGGVNTEAFF.

This clonotype has only a few counts. The J gene is TRBJ1-1, the V gene TRBV6-5, with a weak D call TRBD1 (5 bases). Germline V CDR1 and CDR2: MNHEY, SVGAGI. The length of the CDR3 is 12 residues. V was pared by 4 bases and J by 5 bases, with 8 bases between. The chain's CDR3 is CASSFEGTEAFF. The CDR3 DNA reads as TGTGCCAGCAGTTTCGAGGGGACTGAAGCTTTCTTT.

V usage is TRBV5-1 and J usage is TRBJ1-2; the D is unclear. CDR1 and CDR2 from the germline V gene are SGHRS and YFSETQ. There are 14 residues in the CDR3. V shed 3 bases and J shed 8 bases, with 17 bases lying between them. The CDR3 spells CASSYDKGGSGYTF. CDR3 coding DNA: TGCGCCAGCAGCTATGACAAGGGAGGTAGCGGCTACACCTTC. The variable domain in full, with the rest retrieved from reference TRBV5-1 and TRBJ1-2, is KAGVTQTPRYLIKTRGQQVTLSCSPISGHRSVSWYQQTPGQGLQFLFEYFSETQRNKGNFPGRFSGRQFSNSRSEMNVSTLELGDSALYLCASSYDKGGSGYTFGSGTRLTVV.

The rearrangement joins TRBV20-1 to TRBJ2-6; the match to TRBD1 covers 8 bases. This CDR3 has 19 amino acids. Germline V lookup: CDR1 DFQATT, CDR2 SNEGSKA (reference sequence). J lost 0 bases, V lost 5 bases, and 15 bases had no gene match. The CDR3 nucleotides read TGCAGTGCTTTCCGGGACAGGCACAAGGGGACCTCTGGGGCCAACGTCCTGACTTTC. Translation gives CSAFRDRHKGTSGANVLTF.

The chain has TRBV5-4 and TRBJ1-5; D gene uncertain. Trimming removed 2 bases from V and 2 bases from J, with 5 bases in between. Looked up from germline, CDR1 is SGHNT and CDR2 is YYREEE (reference sequence). The CDR3 length is 13 residues. The CDR3 coding sequence is TGTGCCAGCAGCTTTGGAGGCAATCAGCCCCAGCATTTT. Translating gives CASSFGGNQPQHF.

The chain couples TRBV7-8 to TRBJ2-1; 12 bases are a match to TRBD1. Germline loops: CDR1 SGHVS, CDR2 FQNEAQ. This CDR3 contains 14 residues. The V gene end was trimmed by 5 bases and the J gene end by 8 bases; junction bases not matched to a gene: 4. The CDR3 loop reads CASSPGTGGYEQFF. The CDR3 DNA sequence: TGTGCCAGCAGCCCCGGGACAGGGGGCTATGAGCAGTTCTTC.

V usage is TRBV7-9 and J usage is TRBJ2-1; TRBD1 or TRBD2 may be the D gene (5 bases each). This CDR3 region has 17 residues. The germline V gene has CDR1 SEHNR and CDR2 FQNEAQ (reference sequence). V lost 1 base and J lost 1, with 14 bases in between. The CDR3 region has the DNA TGTGCCAGCAGCTTAGGAACGGGGACCCAGTCCTACAATGAGCAGTTCTTC. Protein: CASSLGTGTQSYNEQFF.

This chain links TRBV28 with TRBJ2-1; possible D gene TRBD1, 6 bases. V shed 3 bases and J shed 4 bases, with 13 bases lying between them. The germline V gene has CDR1 MDHEN and CDR2 SYDVKM. The CDR3 runs to 15 residues. CDR3 loop: CASSFLAGEYNEQFF. CDR3 DNA sequence: TGTGCCAGCAGTTTCTTGGCAGGGGAATACAATGAGCAGTTCTTC.

This clonotype was detected only a few times. The chain combines TRBV7-8 with TRBJ2-3, with 10 bases matching TRBD2. V lost 5 bases and J lost 5; bases outside the gene matches: 7. This CDR3 region has 15 residues. From germline, CDR1 is SGHVS and CDR2 FQNEAQ. The CDR3 reads CASSPAGGHGDTQYF. CDR3 nucleotides: TGTGCCAGCAGCCCAGCGGGGGGGCATGGAGATACGCAGTATTTT.

The V and J genes are TRBV20-1 and TRBJ1-3; D remains ambiguous. Trimming left V 6 bases short and J 0 bases short, with 15 bases between. This CDR3 spans 15 amino acids. Per germline, CDR1 DFQATT and CDR2 SNEGSKA (reference sequence). The CDR3 bases are TGCAGTGCCCGTCAGGACCGCCGCTCTGGAAACACCATATATTTT. Protein product: CSARQDRRSGNTIYF.

The J gene is TRBJ1-2, the V gene TRBV7-9, with TRBD1 as a possible D gene (5 bases). The CDR3 length is 14 residues. Germline V gene lookup returns CDR1 SEHNR and CDR2 FQNEAQ (reference sequence). Deletions cut 4 bases from V and 4 bases from J, with 13 bases between. CDR3 coding DNA: TGTGCCAGCAGCTCCCCGACAGCCTTCTATGGCTACACCTTC. This sequence encodes CASSSPTAFYGYTF.

This clonotype was counted at least ten times. The V and J genes are TRBV7-2 and TRBJ2-7; 8 bases line up with TRBD1. This CDR3 has 16 amino acids. CDR1 is SGHTA, CDR2 FQGNSA, per germline. V gave up 4 bases and J gave up 4 bases; unmatched junction bases: 12. The CDR3 reads CASSSGQGQVFYEQYF. In DNA form, the CDR3 reads TGTGCCAGCAGCTCCGGACAGGGTCAAGTATTTTACGAGCAGTACTTC.

This clonotype has just a few counts. This chain's CDR3 is CASSQGPRTQPQHF. The DNA for the CDR3 is TGTGCCAGCAGTCAGGGACCCCGCACTCAGCCCCAGCATTTT. This chain connects TRBV12-3 or TRBV12-4 to TRBJ1-5, with TRBD1 as a possible D gene (5 bases). V was trimmed by 5 bases and J by 6 bases, leaving 14 bases between them. This CDR3 contains 14 residues.

This clonotype was detected only a few times. The gene calls are TRBV28 and TRBJ1-5, with D possibly matching TRBD1 (6 bases). Per germline, CDR1 MDHEN and CDR2 SYDVKM. The CDR3 is 16 amino acids. V was shortened by 4 bases and J by 2 bases, with 15 bases between the two germline ends. The CDR3 DNA reads TGTGCCAGCAGTTATACAGGGAATAGGGGCAATCAGCCCCAGCATTTT. It encodes CASSYTGNRGNQPQHF. Based on the CDR3 plus reference TRBV28 and TRBJ1-5, the full variable domain is DVKVTQSSRYLVKRTGEKVFLECVQDMDHENMFWYRQDPGLGLRLIYFSYDVKMKEKGDIPEGYSVSREKKERFSLILESASTNQTSMYLCASSYTGNRGNQPQHFGDGTRLSIL.

This chain uses TRBV6-5 with TRBJ1-6; 7 bases are shared with TRBD1. The CDR3 covers 15 residues. CDR1 and CDR2 (germline): MNHEY, SVGAGI. Trimming removed 5 bases from V and 3 bases from J; junction bases left unmatched: 4. The CDR3 loop is CASSTRDSYNSPLHF. The CDR3, as DNA: TGTGCCAGCAGTACCCGGGACAGCTATAATTCACCCCTCCACTTT.

The rearrangement links TRBV6-1 to TRBJ1-5; D is uncertain. V lost 5 bases and J 0 bases, leaving 8 bases between the germline ends. Germline loops: CDR1 MNHNS, CDR2 SASEGT. CDR3 size: 14 residues. Here the CDR3 DNA reads TGTGCCAGCAGTAAAGACCATAGCAATCAGCCCCAGCATTTT. The encoded protein is CASSKDHSNQPQHF.

This rearrangement joins TRBV12-3 or TRBV12-4 to TRBJ2-7, with TRBD1 matching 8 bases. V was pared by 7 bases and J by 2 bases, with 10 bases of the junction left unmatched. The CDR3 contains 15 residues. The CDR3 DNA reads TGTGCCAGCACTATAGGACAGGGTGGGGCCTACGAGCAGTACTTC. It is translated as CASTIGQGGAYEQYF.

This rearrangement joins TRBV7-2 to TRBJ1-5; tentative D call: TRBD1 (6 bases). V was trimmed by 1 base and J by 3 bases, leaving 10 bases between them. CDR3 length: 15 residues. Germline CDR1 reads SGHTA; CDR2 reads FQGNSA. The CDR3 is CASSLVSGDNQPQHF. In DNA, the CDR3 is TGTGCCAGCAGCTTAGTATCAGGGGACAATCAGCCCCAGCATTTT.

There are many counts of this clonotype. The chain joins TRBV7-2 to TRBJ2-7, with 7 bases fitting TRBD2. This CDR3 has 16 residues. V trimming: 0 bases; J trimming: 0 bases; junction bases outside the gene matches: 5. Germline V gene data show CDR1 as SGHTA and CDR2 as FQGNSA. This CDR3 reads CASSLASSGNSYEQYF. The CDR3 DNA reads TGTGCCAGCAGCTTAGCATCTAGCGGTAACTCCTACGAGCAGTACTTC.

This clonotype came up many times. The chain carries TRBV27 and TRBJ1-4; D is undetermined. From germline, CDR1 is MNHEY and CDR2 SMNVEV (reference sequence). There are 15 residues in the CDR3. Trimming pared 4 bases from V and 0 bases from J, leaving 9 bases between. The DNA of the CDR3 is TGTGCCAGCAGTTCAAGTCTCTCAACTAATGAAAAACTGTTTTTT. Its translation: CASSSSLSTNEKLFF. The whole variable domain, filled in from reference TRBV27 and TRBJ1-4, reads EAQVTQNPRYLITVTGKKLTVTCSQNMNHEYMSWYRQDPGLGLRQIYYSMNVEVTDKGDVPEGYKVSRKEKRNFPLILESPSPNQTSLYFCASSSSLSTNEKLFFGSGTQLSVL.

The gene calls are TRBV30 and TRBJ1-5; D may be TRBD1 (5 bases). Germline lookup yields CDR1 GTSNPN and CDR2 SVGIG (reference sequence). The CDR3 spans 15 residues. V gave up 2 bases and J gave up 1 base, with 12 bases separating them. DNA for the CDR3: TGTGCCTGGAGTACCGGGGGAGCGAGCAATCAGCCCCAGCATTTT. Translating it yields CAWSTGGASNQPQHF.

This clonotype was recorded only once. The gene calls are TRBV7-9 and TRBJ2-7; 8 nucleotides align to TRBD2. Germline CDR1 SEHNR, CDR2 FQNEAQ (reference sequence). Germline trimming cut 1 base from V and 3 bases from J; bases unmatched to any gene: 5. There are 15 residues in the CDR3. CDR3: CASSLGSGDGYEQYF. The CDR3 DNA reads as TGTGCCAGCAGCTTAGGTAGCGGGGATGGCTACGAGCAGTACTTC.

The chain combines TRBV27 with TRBJ1-2; possibly TRBD1 for D (5 bases). CDR3 length equals 14 residues. The V gene lost 7 bases and the J gene lost 1 base, with 13 bases spanning the gap. Germline V CDR1 and CDR2: MNHEY, SMNVEV (reference sequence). This CDR3 reads CASKPGPGNYGYTF. CDR3 in DNA: TGTGCCAGCAAGCCGGGACCGGGTAACTATGGCTACACCTTC.

This clonotype was seen only a few times. V gene TRBV12-3 or TRBV12-4 combines with J gene TRBJ1-5, with TRBD1 matching over 9 bases. With V trimmed by 1 base and J by 2 bases, 0 bases remained unmatched. The CDR3 totals 15 residues. CDR3 protein: CASSLGDRGNQPQHF. DNA of the CDR3: TGTGCCAGCAGTTTAGGGGACAGGGGCAATCAGCCCCAGCATTTT.

This clonotype was observed a few times. The chain uses TRBV19 and TRBJ2-7; a weak D match, TRBD1 (6 bases). Trimming removed 7 bases from V and 3 bases from J, with 13 bases in between. CDR1 is LNHDA and CDR2 is SQIVND in the germline V gene (reference sequence). The CDR3 has 13 residues. The CDR3: CASMGASYYEQYF. In nucleotides, the CDR3 is TGTGCCAGTATGGGGGCCAGTTACTACGAGCAGTACTTC.

The J gene is TRBJ1-5, the V gene TRBV6-6; 7 positions match TRBD1. The CDR3 covers 15 residues. Germline trimming cut 7 bases from V and 0 bases from J; bases unmatched to any gene: 6. Germline V lookup: CDR1 MNHNY, CDR2 SVGAGI (reference sequence). This CDR3 reads CASKRDSNSNQPQHF. The CDR3 DNA follows: TGTGCCAGCAAGAGGGACAGCAATAGCAATCAGCCCCAGCATTTT.

V is TRBV18 and J is TRBJ1-3; TRBD1 is a possible D gene (5 bases). The V end lost 0 bases, the J end lost 4 bases, and 16 bases lay between the germline ends. Germline CDR1 and CDR2: KGHSH and LQKENI. This CDR3 is 17 amino acids long. CDR3 nucleotides: TGTGCCAGCTCACCACCCTCCATGCAGGGTCTCGGAAACACCATATATTTT. Translation: CASSPPSMQGLGNTIYF.